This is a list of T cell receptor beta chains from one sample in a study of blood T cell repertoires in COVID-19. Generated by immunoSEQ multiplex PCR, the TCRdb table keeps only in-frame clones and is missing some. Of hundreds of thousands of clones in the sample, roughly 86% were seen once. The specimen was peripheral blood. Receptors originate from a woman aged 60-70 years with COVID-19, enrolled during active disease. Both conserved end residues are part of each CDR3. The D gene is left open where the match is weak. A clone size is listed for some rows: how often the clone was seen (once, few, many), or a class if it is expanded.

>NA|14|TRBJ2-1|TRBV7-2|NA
CASSEVSNYNEQFF
TGTGCCAGCAGTGAGGTCTCGAATTACAATGAGCAGTTCTTC
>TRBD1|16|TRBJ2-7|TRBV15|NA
CATSRRQGGSQNEQYF
TGTGCCACCAGCAGGCGACAGGGGGGATCTCAGAACGAGCAGTACTTC
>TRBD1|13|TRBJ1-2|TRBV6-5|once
CASSWGQDYGYTF
TGTGCCAGCAGTTGGGGACAGGACTATGGCTACACCTTC
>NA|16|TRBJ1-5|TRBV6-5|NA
CASSSAYRYGGRPQHF
TGTGCCAGCAGTTCCGCCTACAGATATGGTGGGAGGCCCCAGCATTTT
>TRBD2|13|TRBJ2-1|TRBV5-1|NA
CASGELAGNEQFF
TGCGCCAGCGGAGAGCTAGCGGGAAATGAGCAGTTCTTC
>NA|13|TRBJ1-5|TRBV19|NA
CASSVGRDQPQHF
TGTGCCAGTAGTGTTGGGCGGGATCAGCCCCAGCATTTT
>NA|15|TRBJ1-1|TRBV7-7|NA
CASSPFGGGGTEAFF
TGTGCTAGCAGCCCCTTTGGGGGCGGGGGCACTGAAGCTTTCTTT
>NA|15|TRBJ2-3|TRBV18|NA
CASSPLGTSTDTQYF
TGTGCCAGCTCTCCCCTCGGGACTAGCACAGATACGCAGTATTTT
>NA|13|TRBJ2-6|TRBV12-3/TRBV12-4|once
CASRASGANVLTF
TGTGCCAGCAGGGCCTCTGGGGCCAACGTCCTGACTTTC
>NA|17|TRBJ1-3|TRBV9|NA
CASSAQTLTDFGNTIYF
TGTGCCAGCAGCGCTCAGACTTTGACAGATTTCGGAAACACCATATATTTT
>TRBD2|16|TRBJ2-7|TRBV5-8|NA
CASSPHAGVFSYEQYF
TGTGCCAGCAGCCCTCATGCGGGGGTGTTCTCCTACGAGCAGTACTTC
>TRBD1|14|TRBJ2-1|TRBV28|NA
CATKDRGGTHEQFF
TGTGCCACCAAGGACAGGGGGGGTACGCATGAGCAGTTCTTC
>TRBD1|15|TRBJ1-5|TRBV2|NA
CASSRGQGFNQPQHF
TGTGCCAGCAGCCGCGGACAGGGCTTTAATCAGCCCCAGCATTTT
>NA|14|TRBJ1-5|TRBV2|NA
CASSAGGGAQPQHF
TGTGCCAGCAGCGCGGGGGGAGGGGCCCAGCCCCAGCATTTT
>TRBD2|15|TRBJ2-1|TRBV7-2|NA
CASSLLAGGHNEQFF
TGTGCCAGCAGCTTACTAGCGGGGGGGCACAATGAGCAGTTCTTC
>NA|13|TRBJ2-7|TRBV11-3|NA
CASSLETTAEQYF
TGTGCCAGCAGCTTAGAGACGACAGCCGAGCAGTACTTC
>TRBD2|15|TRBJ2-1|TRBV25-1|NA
CASSALGGITNEQFF
TGTGCCAGCAGTGCTCTGGGGGGGATTACCAATGAGCAGTTCTTC
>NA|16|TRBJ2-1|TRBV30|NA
CAWSVKTAWPYNEQFF
TGTGCCTGGAGTGTTAAAACAGCCTGGCCCTACAATGAGCAGTTCTTC
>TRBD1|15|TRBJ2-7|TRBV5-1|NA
CASRGGGQGTYEQYF
TGCGCCAGCAGGGGGGGTGGACAGGGAACGTACGAGCAGTACTTC
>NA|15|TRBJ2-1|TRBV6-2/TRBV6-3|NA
CASSPGGSGHNEQFF
TGTGCCAGCAGTCCAGGGGGTAGCGGCCACAATGAGCAGTTCTTC
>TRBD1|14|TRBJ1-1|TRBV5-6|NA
CASTFGQGMGAAFF
TGTGCCAGCACCTTCGGACAGGGGATGGGTGCAGCTTTCTTT
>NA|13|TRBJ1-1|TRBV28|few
CASSLSVNTEAFF
TGTGCCAGCAGTTTATCGGTGAACACTGAAGCTTTCTTT
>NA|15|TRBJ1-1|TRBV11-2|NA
CASSLVTGSNTEAFF
TGTGCCAGCAGCTTAGTGACGGGATCGAACACTGAAGCTTTCTTT
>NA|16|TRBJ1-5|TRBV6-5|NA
CASSLSTATSNQPQHF
TGTGCCAGCAGTTTGTCGACAGCTACTTCCAATCAGCCCCAGCATTTT
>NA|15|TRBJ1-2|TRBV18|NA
CASSPLAGGNYGYTF
TGTGCCAGCTCACCACTGGCAGGAGGTAACTATGGCTACACCTTC
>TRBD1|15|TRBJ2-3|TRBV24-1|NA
CATIKAGTDTDTQYF
TGTGCCACCATTAAAGCCGGGACAGACACAGATACGCAGTATTTT
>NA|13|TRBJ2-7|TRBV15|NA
CATSRGENYEQYF
TGTGCCACCAGCAGAGGGGAGAACTACGAGCAGTACTTC
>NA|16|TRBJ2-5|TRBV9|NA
CASSVGLDRTQETQYF
TGTGCCAGCAGCGTAGGGTTGGACAGAACCCAGGAGACCCAGTACTTC
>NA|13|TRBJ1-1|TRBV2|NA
CASSDGGNTEAFF
TGTGCCAGCAGTGACGGGGGGAACACTGAAGCTTTCTTT
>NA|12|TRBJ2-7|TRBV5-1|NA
CASSERGYEQYF
TGCGCCAGCAGCGAGAGGGGGTACGAGCAGTACTTC
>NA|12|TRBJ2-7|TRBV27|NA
CASSSYASGQYF
TGTGCCAGCAGTTCCTATGCATCGGGGCAGTACTTC
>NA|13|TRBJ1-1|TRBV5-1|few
CASSLVPNTEAFF
TGCGCCAGCAGCTTGGTCCCAAACACTGAAGCTTTCTTT